The clone carrying this T cell receptor beta chain was seen ten or more times. The antigen is not known. The data were obtained in a study of Graves' ophthalmopathy and Graves' hyperthyroidism. Study-wide context: The collection of peripheral blood took place at initial diagnosis, before any treatment.

For repertoire sequencing, the TCR beta CDR3 regions were amplified from RNA transcripts. HTBI-primed first-round RT-PCR preceded second-round multiplex PCR. A single record per CDR3 protein comes from TCRdb applying MiXCR to the multiplex PCR reads. The sample has 680,000 or so distinct CDR3 sequences, about a fifth seen once. Newly diagnosed, the hyperthyroidism patients had under 2 months' duration and were aged 18 to 65. PBMCs were isolated from a roughly 10 ml sample of fresh peripheral blood. General study points: In separating ophthalmopathy from stable hyperthyroidism, a 13-signature model achieved roughly 87% sensitivity and around 80% specificity.

This CDR3 is 14 amino acids long. V lost 7 bases and J lost 4, with 17 bases in between. Germline V gene sequence: CDR1 SGHTA, CDR2 FQGNSA. Sequenced material: peripheral blood. The chain uses TRBV7-2 and TRBJ2-7; maybe TRBD2 (6 bases). This clonotype was obtained from a woman aged 18 to 35 with stable Graves' hyperthyroidism. Some clones in this sample may be carry-over from other donors' samples. This chain's CDR3 is CASNGGGLKYEQYF. CDR3 DNA: TGTGCCAGCAACGGGGGAGGATTGAAATACGAGCAGTACTTC.